This T cell receptor (beta chain) was sequenced in a study of blood T cell repertoires in COVID-19. Study context: Some COVID-19 samples were acute and others convalescent; all came from the United States, Italy and Spain. PBMCs, B-cell-depleted T cells, or T cells were the source of the cDNA or gDNA that made up the material.

Participants came from 24 US areas, aged about 18 to 100 years. Each participant's cohort was designated according to participant-reported clinical history. V shed 3 bases, J shed 3 bases, and the junction held 3 bases outside the gene matches. The germline gives CDR1 SGHNT, CDR2 YYREEE (reference sequence). This CDR3 contains 15 residues. Some clones are missing from TCRdb's copy, which holds only in-frame ones; the method was immunoSEQ multiplex PCR. This sample carries about 290,000 clones, around 90% of them seen once, and the ten largest clones take 1.5% to 2%. This clone was recorded only once. The V and J genes are TRBV5-4 and TRBJ1-3, with 10 bases aligning to TRBD1. Sequenced sample: PBMCs or T cells enriched from blood (not recorded which). The sequence was collected from a woman in her forties who had recovered from COVID-19. The CDR3 here is CASSYRTGGGNTIYF. CDR3 nucleotide sequence: TGTGCCAGCAGCTACCGGACAGGGGGTGGAAACACCATATATTTT.